A selection of T cell receptor beta chains follows, all from one sample in a study of cytomegalovirus exposure and HLA in healthy donors. TCRdb's table, derived via immunoSEQ multiplex PCR, lists solely in-frame clones and lacks some. This sample has about 62,000 clones, with roughly 78% found just once. Specimen: PBMCs. Receptors originate from a man in his forties in good health and CMV-seronegative. CDR3s include the opening cysteine and the closing phenylalanine or tryptophan. Fields, in order: V gene, J gene, clone size, D gene, CDR3 protein, CDR3 DNA. A D gene is named only where the DNA matches it firmly. Clone size appears in some rows only: once, few, many, or a class for an expanded clone.

v_call: TRBV5-8; j_call: TRBJ1-2; clone_size: NA; d_call: TRBD1; cdr3_aa: CASSTGQGAYGYTF; cdr3_nt: TGTGCCAGCAGCACCGGACAGGGAGCCTATGGCTACACCTTC
v_call: TRBV10-1; j_call: TRBJ2-2; clone_size: NA; d_call: NA; cdr3_aa: CASSPSPNTGELFF; cdr3_nt: TGCGCCAGCAGCCCGAGCCCGAACACCGGGGAGCTGTTTTTT
v_call: TRBV19; j_call: TRBJ1-1; clone_size: once; d_call: TRBD1; cdr3_aa: CATGGLGQQQAFF; cdr3_nt: TGTGCCACAGGGGGCTTGGGACAGCAACAAGCTTTCTTT
v_call: TRBV29-1; j_call: TRBJ2-7; clone_size: NA; d_call: TRBD2; cdr3_aa: CSVPGTSGSVTEQYF; cdr3_nt: TGCAGCGTGCCCGGGACTAGCGGGAGTGTTACTGAGCAGTACTTC
v_call: TRBV28; j_call: TRBJ1-2; clone_size: NA; d_call: TRBD1; cdr3_aa: CASRGGTGEGGYTF; cdr3_nt: TGTGCCAGCAGGGGGGGGACAGGGGAAGGCGGCTACACCTTC
v_call: TRBV7-9; j_call: TRBJ2-3; clone_size: NA; d_call: TRBD2; cdr3_aa: CASSRLADSTDTQYF; cdr3_nt: TGTGCCAGCAGCCGACTAGCGGATAGCACAGATACGCAGTATTTT
v_call: TRBV23-1; j_call: TRBJ1-3; clone_size: NA; d_call: NA; cdr3_aa: CASSQTISGNTIYF; cdr3_nt: TGCGCCAGCAGTCAGACAATCTCTGGAAACACCATATATTTT
v_call: TRBV5-1; j_call: TRBJ2-1; clone_size: NA; d_call: TRBD1; cdr3_aa: CASSEVPGQANNEQFF; cdr3_nt: TGCGCCAGCAGCGAAGTCCCGGGACAGGCTAACAATGAGCAGTTCTTC
v_call: TRBV6-1; j_call: TRBJ1-6; clone_size: NA; d_call: TRBD1; cdr3_aa: CASSAGTGEKNSPLHF; cdr3_nt: TGTGCCAGCAGTGCCGGGACAGGGGAAAAAAATTCACCCCTCCACTTT
v_call: TRBV5-1; j_call: TRBJ2-7; clone_size: few; d_call: TRBD2; cdr3_aa: CASSMTSGSIYEQYF; cdr3_nt: TGCGCCAGCAGCATGACTAGCGGGAGTATCTACGAGCAGTACTTC
v_call: TRBV5-1; j_call: TRBJ1-2; clone_size: many; d_call: NA; cdr3_aa: CASSQMNYGYTF; cdr3_nt: TGCGCCAGCAGTCAGATGAACTATGGCTACACCTTC
v_call: TRBV5-1; j_call: TRBJ2-1; clone_size: NA; d_call: TRBD1; cdr3_aa: CASSLGTGASYNEQFF; cdr3_nt: TGCGCCAGCAGCCTTGGGACAGGGGCCTCCTACAATGAGCAGTTCTTC
v_call: TRBV7-9; j_call: TRBJ2-7; clone_size: NA; d_call: NA; cdr3_aa: CASSSTSSSYEQYF; cdr3_nt: TGTGCCAGCAGCTCTACTAGTTCCTCCTACGAGCAGTACTTC
v_call: TRBV4-2; j_call: TRBJ2-5; clone_size: NA; d_call: NA; cdr3_aa: CASSQERLAGETQYF; cdr3_nt: TGTGCCAGCAGCCAAGAAAGGCTAGCTGGAGAGACCCAGTACTTC
v_call: TRBV19; j_call: TRBJ2-5; clone_size: NA; d_call: NA; cdr3_aa: CASSDPGQQETQYF; cdr3_nt: TGTGCCAGTAGCGACCCGGGACAACAAGAGACCCAGTACTTC
v_call: TRBV14; j_call: TRBJ1-1; clone_size: NA; d_call: TRBD1; cdr3_aa: CASSQGFIKARGQTEAFF; cdr3_nt: TGTGCCAGCAGCCAAGGGTTTATTAAGGCCAGGGGGCAAACTGAAGCTTTCTTT
v_call: TRBV27; j_call: TRBJ2-3; clone_size: NA; d_call: NA; cdr3_aa: CASSLLQGSFVHTDTQYF; cdr3_nt: TGTGCCAGCAGCCTACTGCAGGGGTCATTTGTTCACACAGATACGCAGTATTTT
v_call: TRBV5-4; j_call: TRBJ2-5; clone_size: NA; d_call: TRBD1; cdr3_aa: CASSFDRGETQYF; cdr3_nt: TGTGCCAGCAGCTTCGACAGGGGGGAGACCCAGTACTTC
v_call: TRBV5-1; j_call: TRBJ1-1; clone_size: NA; d_call: NA; cdr3_aa: CASSLAGGPDTEAFF; cdr3_nt: TGCGCCAGCAGCTTGGCTGGGGGCCCCGACACTGAAGCTTTCTTT
v_call: TRBV28; j_call: TRBJ2-1; clone_size: NA; d_call: TRBD2; cdr3_aa: CASSLWGGRSVEQFF; cdr3_nt: TGTGCCAGCAGCCTGTGGGGCGGGAGATCCGTTGAGCAGTTCTTC
v_call: TRBV19; j_call: TRBJ1-1; clone_size: NA; d_call: TRBD1; cdr3_aa: CASLGQGAEGTEAFF; cdr3_nt: TGTGCCAGTCTGGGACAGGGGGCCGAGGGCACTGAAGCTTTCTTT
v_call: TRBV28; j_call: TRBJ2-2; clone_size: NA; d_call: TRBD2; cdr3_aa: CASSLWREDTGELFF; cdr3_nt: TGTGCCAGCAGTTTATGGCGGGAGGACACCGGGGAGCTGTTTTTT
v_call: TRBV6-4; j_call: TRBJ2-7; clone_size: NA; d_call: NA; cdr3_aa: CASRLGVYEQYF; cdr3_nt: TGTGCCAGCAGACTAGGAGTGTACGAGCAGTACTTC
v_call: TRBV5-4; j_call: TRBJ2-1; clone_size: NA; d_call: NA; cdr3_aa: CASSLGKTQGTGEQFF; cdr3_nt: TGTGCCAGCAGCTTGGGAAAGACTCAGGGGACCGGTGAGCAGTTCTTC
v_call: TRBV5-4; j_call: TRBJ2-3; clone_size: NA; d_call: TRBD2; cdr3_aa: CASSLGLAGDTQYF; cdr3_nt: TGTGCCAGCAGCTTGGGTCTAGCGGGAGATACGCAGTATTTT
v_call: TRBV7-9; j_call: TRBJ1-1; clone_size: NA; d_call: NA; cdr3_aa: CASSPMGSTEAFF; cdr3_nt: TGTGCCAGCAGCCCAATGGGGAGCACTGAAGCTTTCTTT
v_call: TRBV10-3; j_call: TRBJ2-7; clone_size: NA; d_call: NA; cdr3_aa: CAISPTSSRAYEQYF; cdr3_nt: TGTGCCATCAGCCCTACTAGCTCACGGGCATACGAGCAGTACTTC
v_call: TRBV5-1; j_call: TRBJ2-7; clone_size: NA; d_call: NA; cdr3_aa: CASSLPDSYEQYF; cdr3_nt: TGCGCCAGCAGCTTACCGGACAGCTACGAGCAGTACTTC